These T cell receptor beta chains were read from a single sample in a study of shared clonotypes between healthy human individuals. The repertoire was sequenced with immunoSEQ multiplex PCR; TCRdb's copy has only in-frame clones and lacks some. The sample consists of 550,000 to 750,000 clones, about 95% of them appearing once. Sequenced material: naive CD8+ T cells sorted from blood. These TCRs come from a woman under 40 in good health. CDR3s leave out the opening cysteine and the closing phenylalanine or tryptophan. Each record gives: CDR3 protein, V gene.

CDR3: ASSPRTAGHQPQH
V: TRBV28

CDR3: ASRSDREGGELF
V: TRBV11-2

CDR3: AISEREARPDTQY
V: TRBV10-3

CDR3: ASSIVAVTRNEQF
V: TRBV19

CDR3: ASSFNRGNYKNIQY
V: TRBV5-8

CDR3: ASSGDVRTET
V: TRBV27

CDR3: ASSFPVKGASTDTQY
V: TRBV28

CDR3: ASSNGPAYEQY
V: TRBV10-1

CDR3: ASSIVFRRVGTGELF
V: TRBV19

CDR3: ATSRDRGKAYEQY
V: TRBV15

CDR3: ASSLLTSGQGPSNQPQH
V: TRBV28

CDR3: ASSDGGLPYEQY
V: TRBV9

CDR3: ASSLTGFPDEQY
V: TRBV7-9

CDR3: ASSYQDRVGEAF
V: TRBV5-6

CDR3: ASSERKDQPQH
V: TRBV7-6

CDR3: ASSLSGRAPTYEQY
V: TRBV27